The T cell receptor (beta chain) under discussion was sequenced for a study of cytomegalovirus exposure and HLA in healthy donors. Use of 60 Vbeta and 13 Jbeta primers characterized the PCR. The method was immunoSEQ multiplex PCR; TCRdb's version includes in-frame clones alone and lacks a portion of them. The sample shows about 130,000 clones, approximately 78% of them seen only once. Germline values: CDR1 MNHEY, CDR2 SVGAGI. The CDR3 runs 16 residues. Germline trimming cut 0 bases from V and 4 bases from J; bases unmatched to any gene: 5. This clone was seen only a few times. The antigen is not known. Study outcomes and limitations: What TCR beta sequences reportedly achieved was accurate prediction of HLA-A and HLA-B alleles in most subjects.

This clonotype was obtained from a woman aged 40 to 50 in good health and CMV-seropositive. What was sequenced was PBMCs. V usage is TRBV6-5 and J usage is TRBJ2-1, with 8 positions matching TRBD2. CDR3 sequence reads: CASSYSRGLAYNEQFF. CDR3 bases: TGTGCCAGCAGTTACTCGCGAGGACTAGCATACAATGAGCAGTTCTTC.